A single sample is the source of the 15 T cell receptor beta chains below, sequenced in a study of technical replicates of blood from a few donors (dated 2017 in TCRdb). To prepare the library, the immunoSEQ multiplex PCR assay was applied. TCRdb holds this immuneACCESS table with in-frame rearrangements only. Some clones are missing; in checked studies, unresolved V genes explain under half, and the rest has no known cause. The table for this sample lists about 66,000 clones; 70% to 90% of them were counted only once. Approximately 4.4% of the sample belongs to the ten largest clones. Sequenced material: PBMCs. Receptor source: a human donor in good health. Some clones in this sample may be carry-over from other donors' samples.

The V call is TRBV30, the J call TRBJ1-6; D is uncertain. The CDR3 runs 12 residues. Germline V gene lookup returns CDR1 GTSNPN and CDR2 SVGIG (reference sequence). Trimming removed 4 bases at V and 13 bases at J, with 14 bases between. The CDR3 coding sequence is TGTGCCTGGACTAACTCTAATCCCCCCCTCCACTTT. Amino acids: CAWTNSNPPLHF. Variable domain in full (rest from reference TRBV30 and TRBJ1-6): SQTIHQWPATLVQPVGSPLSLECTVEGTSNPNLYWYRQAAGRGLQLLFYSVGIGQISSEVPQNLSASRPQDRQFILSSKKLLLSDSGFYLCAWTNSNPPLHFGNGTRLTVT.

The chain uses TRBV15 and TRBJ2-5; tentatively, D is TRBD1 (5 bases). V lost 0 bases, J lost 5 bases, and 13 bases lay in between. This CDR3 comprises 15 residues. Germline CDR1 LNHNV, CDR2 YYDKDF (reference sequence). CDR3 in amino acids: CATSRDPGAEETQYF. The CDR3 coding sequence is TGTGCCACCAGCAGAGATCCTGGGGCGGAGGAGACCCAGTACTTC.

CDR3 sequence: CASSSNTGELFF. In nucleotides, the CDR3 is TGTGCCAGCAGCTCTAATACCGGGGAGCTGTTTTTT. The genes are TRBV7-9 and TRBJ2-2, with D unresolved. V was pared by 4 bases and J by 5 bases, with 5 bases between. Germline values: CDR1 SEHNR, CDR2 FQNEAQ (reference sequence). CDR3 length: 12 residues. The full variable domain, with the rest looked up from reference TRBV7-9 and TRBJ2-2, is DTGVSQNPRHKITKRGQNVTFRCDPISEHNRLYWYRQTLGQGPEFLTYFQNEAQLEKSRLLSDRFSAERPKGSFSTLEIQRTEQGDSAMYLCASSSNTGELFFGEGSRLTVL.

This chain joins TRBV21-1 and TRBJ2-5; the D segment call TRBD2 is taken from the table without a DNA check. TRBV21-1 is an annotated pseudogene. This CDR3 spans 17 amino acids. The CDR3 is CASSEYVAGEHQETQYF. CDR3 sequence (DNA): TGTGCCAGCAGCGAGTACGTAGCGGGGGAGCACCAAGAGACCCAGTACTTC.

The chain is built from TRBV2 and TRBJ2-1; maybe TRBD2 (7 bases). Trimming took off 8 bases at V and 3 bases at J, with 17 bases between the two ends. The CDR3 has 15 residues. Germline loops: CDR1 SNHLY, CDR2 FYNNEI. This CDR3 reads CASQRGAGVYNEQFF. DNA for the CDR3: TGTGCCAGCCAAAGGGGGGCGGGGGTCTACAATGAGCAGTTCTTC.

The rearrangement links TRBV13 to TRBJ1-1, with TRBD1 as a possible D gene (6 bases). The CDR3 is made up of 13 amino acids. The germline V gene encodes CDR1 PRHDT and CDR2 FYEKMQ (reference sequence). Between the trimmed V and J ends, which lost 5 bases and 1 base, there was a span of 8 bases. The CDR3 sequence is CASSSRGNTEAFF. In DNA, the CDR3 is TGTGCCAGCAGCAGCAGGGGGAACACTGAAGCTTTCTTT.

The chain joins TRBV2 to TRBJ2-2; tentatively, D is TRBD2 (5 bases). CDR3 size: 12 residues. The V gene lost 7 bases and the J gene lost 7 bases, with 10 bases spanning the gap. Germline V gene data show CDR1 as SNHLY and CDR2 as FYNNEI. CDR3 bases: TGTGCCAGCACTATAGCGAACGGGGAGCTGTTTTTT. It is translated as CASTIANGELFF.

The CDR3 coding sequence is TGTGCCAGCAGTAACCGGGTGAACACTGAAGCTTTCTTT. Its translation is CASSNRVNTEAFF. This chain connects TRBV25-1 to TRBJ1-1, with no clear D. V lost 5 bases, J lost 0 bases, and 7 bases lay in between. Germline V gives CDR1 MGHDK, CDR2 SYGVNS. This CDR3 comprises 13 residues.

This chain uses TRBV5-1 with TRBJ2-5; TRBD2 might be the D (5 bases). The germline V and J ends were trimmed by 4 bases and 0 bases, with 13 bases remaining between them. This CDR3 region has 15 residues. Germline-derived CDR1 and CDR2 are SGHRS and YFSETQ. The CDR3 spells CASSLDRGHQETQYF. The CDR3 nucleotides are TGCGCCAGCAGCCTAGACCGGGGTCACCAAGAGACCCAGTACTTC.

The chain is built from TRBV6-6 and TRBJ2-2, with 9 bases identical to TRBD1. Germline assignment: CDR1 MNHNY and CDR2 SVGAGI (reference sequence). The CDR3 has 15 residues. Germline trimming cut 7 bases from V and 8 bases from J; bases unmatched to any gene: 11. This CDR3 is CASTPTGGLGGELFF. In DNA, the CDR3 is TGTGCCAGCACTCCAACAGGGGGCCTTGGGGGGGAGCTGTTTTTT.

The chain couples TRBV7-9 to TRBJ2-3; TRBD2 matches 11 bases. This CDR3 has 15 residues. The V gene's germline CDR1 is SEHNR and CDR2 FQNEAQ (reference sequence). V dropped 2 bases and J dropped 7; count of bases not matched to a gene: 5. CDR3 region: CASSLSTSGTNTQYF. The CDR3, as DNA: TGTGCCAGCAGCTTATCGACTAGCGGGACAAATACGCAGTATTTT.

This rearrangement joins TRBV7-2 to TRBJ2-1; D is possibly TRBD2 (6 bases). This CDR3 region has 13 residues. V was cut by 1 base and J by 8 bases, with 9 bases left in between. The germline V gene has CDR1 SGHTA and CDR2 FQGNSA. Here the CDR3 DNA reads TGTGCCAGCAGCTTAGGTTGGGGGGATGAGCAGTTCTTC. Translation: CASSLGWGDEQFF.

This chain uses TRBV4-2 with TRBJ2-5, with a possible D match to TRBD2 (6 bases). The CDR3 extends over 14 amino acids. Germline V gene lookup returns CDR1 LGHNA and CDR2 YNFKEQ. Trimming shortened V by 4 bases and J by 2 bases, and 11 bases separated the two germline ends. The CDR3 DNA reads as TGTGCCAGCAGCCCCATGGGACTTCAAGAGACCCAGTACTTC. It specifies CASSPMGLQETQYF.

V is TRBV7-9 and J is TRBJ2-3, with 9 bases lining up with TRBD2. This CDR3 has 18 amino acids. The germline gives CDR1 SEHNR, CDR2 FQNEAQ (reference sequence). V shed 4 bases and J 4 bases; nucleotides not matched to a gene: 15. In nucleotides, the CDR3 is TGTGCCAGCAGCTCCGGCGCTGTGGGCGGGAGGGCCGCAGATACGCAGTATTTT. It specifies CASSSGAVGGRAADTQYF.

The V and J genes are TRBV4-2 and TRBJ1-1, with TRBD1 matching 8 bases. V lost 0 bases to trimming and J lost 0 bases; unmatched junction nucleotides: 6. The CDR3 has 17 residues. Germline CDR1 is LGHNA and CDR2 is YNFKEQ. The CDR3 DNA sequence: TGTGCCAGCAGCCAAGATTTGACAGGGGCTATGAACACTGAAGCTTTCTTT. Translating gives CASSQDLTGAMNTEAFF.